Listed here are 15 T cell receptor beta chains from one sample, sequenced in a study of shared clonotypes between healthy human individuals. Method: immunoSEQ multiplex PCR; TCRdb's copy keeps in-frame clones and lacks some. The table lists millions of clones, more than 85% of them singletons. Sequenced sample: naive CD4+ T cells from PBMCs. Subset: CD45RA+ positively selected. The receptors here all came from a man aged 18 to 29 in good health. Some clones in this sample may be carry-over from other donors' samples.

The J gene is TRBJ2-5, the V gene TRBV18; D perhaps matches TRBD2 (5 bases). Germline V gene data show CDR1 as KGHSH and CDR2 as LQKENI. CDR3 size: 11 residues. The V and J ends lost 8 bases and 1 base respectively, with 5 bases between them. This CDR3 is CASGSQETQYF. The DNA of the CDR3 is TGTGCCAGCGGGAGCCAAGAGACCCAGTACTTC.

This chain connects TRBV18 to TRBJ2-3; tentatively, D is TRBD2 (5 bases). Germline V gene data show CDR1 as KGHSH and CDR2 as LQKENI. Trimming took off 4 bases at V and 1 base at J, with 21 bases between the two ends. The CDR3 sequence is 18 residues long. Here the CDR3 reads CASSRPGDWARGTDTQYF. CDR3 DNA: TGTGCCAGCTCACGGCCAGGAGACTGGGCGAGGGGCACAGATACGCAGTATTTT. Using reference TRBV18 and TRBJ2-3 for the parts outside the CDR3, the full variable domain is NAGVMQNPRHLVRRRGQEARLRCSPMKGHSHVYWYRQLPEEGLKFMVYLQKENIIDESGMPKERFSAEFPKEGPSILRIQQVVRGDSAAYFCASSRPGDWARGTDTQYFGPGTRLTVL.

This chain joins TRBV28 and TRBJ1-4; 7 nucleotides match TRBD1. The J segment lost 4 bases and the V segment lost 10 bases, leaving 6 bases of the junction unmatched. The CDR3 length is 13 residues. Germline V gene data show CDR1 as MDHEN and CDR2 as SYDVKM. This CDR3 reads CATEGQLNEKLFF. DNA of the CDR3: TGTGCCACCGAGGGACAGCTTAATGAAAAACTGTTTTTT. The full variable domain, its missing parts supplied by reference TRBV28 and TRBJ1-4, is DVKVTQSSRYLVKRTGEKVFLECVQDMDHENMFWYRQDPGLGLRLIYFSYDVKMKEKGDIPEGYSVSREKKERFSLILESASTNQTSMYLCATEGQLNEKLFFGSGTQLSVL.

This chain uses TRBV7-9 with TRBJ2-6; 11 bases are shared with TRBD1. Germline V CDR1 and CDR2: SEHNR, FQNEAQ (reference sequence). The CDR3 extends over 18 amino acids. V shed 5 bases and J 2 bases; nucleotides not matched to a gene: 8. The CDR3 here is CASSRTRTGGAGANVLTF. The CDR3 DNA sequence: TGTGCCAGCAGCCGAACCCGGACAGGGGGCGCTGGGGCCAACGTCCTGACTTTC.

The chain combines TRBV14 with TRBJ2-7, with unresolved D. Germline CDR1 SGHDN, CDR2 FVKESK. The CDR3 runs to 15 residues. Trimming pared 1 base from V and 7 bases from J, leaving 17 bases between. The CDR3 is CASSQGSGLEWEQYF. The CDR3 bases are TGTGCCAGCAGCCAAGGTTCGGGTTTAGAGTGGGAGCAGTACTTC.

V and J are TRBV28 and TRBJ1-1; 9 bases are shared with TRBD1. V shed 5 bases and J 6 bases; nucleotides not matched to a gene: 10. The CDR3 covers 15 residues. From germline, CDR1 is MDHEN and CDR2 SYDVKM. For the CDR3, the DNA is TGTGCCAGCAGTCCTGGGACAGGGAGCACCCCTGAAGCTTTCTTT. It yields the protein CASSPGTGSTPEAFF.

The chain recombines TRBV6-5 with TRBJ2-7; D is possibly TRBD2 (5 bases). The CDR3 length is 14 residues. Trimming stripped 4 bases from V and 0 bases from J, with 10 bases between. Looked up from germline, CDR1 is MNHEY and CDR2 is SVGAGI. Here the CDR3 reads CASSSPGISYEQYF. The DNA of the CDR3 is TGTGCCAGCAGTTCGCCGGGAATCTCCTACGAGCAGTACTTC.

The rearrangement joins TRBV6-5 to TRBJ1-2, with a possible D match to TRBD1 (6 bases). Trimming cost V 2 bases and J 4 bases, with 17 bases left between them. Germline lookup yields CDR1 MNHEY and CDR2 SVGAGI. This CDR3 spans 16 amino acids. The CDR3 loop is CASSYSIGGQGYGYTF. Written as DNA, the CDR3 is TGTGCCAGCAGTTACAGCATCGGGGGCCAGGGCTATGGCTACACCTTC.

About this clone: Other DNA sequences from this sample encode an identical CDR3 as well. The chain links TRBV2 to TRBJ1-3; 8 bases match TRBD1. Looked up from germline, CDR1 is SNHLY and CDR2 is FYNNEI. CDR3 length: 13 residues. Losses at the gene ends were 7 bases for V and 4 bases for J; bases not matched to a gene: 3. CDR3 coding DNA: TGTGCCAGCACCGGGACAGGAGGAAACACCATATATTTT. It yields the protein CASTGTGGNTIYF.

The rearrangement uses TRBV4-2 and TRBJ2-6; no definite D call. Deletions cut 0 bases from V and 1 base from J, with 16 bases between. The CDR3 loop spans 19 amino acids. Germline V gene sequence: CDR1 LGHNA, CDR2 YNFKEQ. As DNA, the CDR3 is TGTGCCAGCAGCCAAGATATGGCAGCCAACCCTTCTGGGGCCAACGTCCTGACTTTC. Protein sequence: CASSQDMAANPSGANVLTF.

J is TRBJ2-7 and V is TRBV28; TRBD2 matches at 8 bases. There are 14 residues in the CDR3. Per the germline V gene, CDR1 is MDHEN and CDR2 is SYDVKM. V lost 7 bases and J lost 2; bases outside the gene matches: 7. CDR3 protein: CASTPGGATYEQYF. The CDR3 region has the DNA TGTGCCAGCACCCCGGGGGGGGCGACCTACGAGCAGTACTTC.

The CDR3 nucleotides are TGTGCCAGCTCACCCGGGACAGGGGCAACCTACGAGCAGTACTTC. As protein: CASSPGTGATYEQYF. The chain links TRBV18 to TRBJ2-7; 10 nucleotides align to TRBD1. This CDR3 contains 15 residues. V was clipped by 3 bases and J by 2 bases; unmatched bases: 4. Germline V CDR1 and CDR2: KGHSH, LQKENI. The full variable domain, in which reference TRBV18 and TRBJ2-7 provide the parts outside the CDR3, is NAGVMQNPRHLVRRRGQEARLRCSPMKGHSHVYWYRQLPEEGLKFMVYLQKENIIDESGMPKERFSAEFPKEGPSILRIQQVVRGDSAAYFCASSPGTGATYEQYFGPGTRLTVT.

The rearrangement uses TRBV4-3 and TRBJ2-1; 7 positions match TRBD2. Per the germline V gene, CDR1 is LGHNA and CDR2 is YSLEER. The CDR3 is made up of 14 amino acids. Trimming cost V 0 bases and J 6 bases; bases outside gene matches: 2. CDR3 sequence (DNA): TGCGCCAGCAGCCAAGAAGGACTAGTCAATGAGCAGTTCTTC. This encodes CASSQEGLVNEQFF.

The chain employs TRBV27 and TRBJ1-3, with no clear D. CDR1 and CDR2 (germline): MNHEY, SMNVEV (reference sequence). The V gene lost 0 bases and the J gene lost 2 bases, with 8 bases spanning the gap. The CDR3 length is 15 residues. The CDR3 region is CASSLSSTTGNTIYF. DNA of the CDR3: TGTGCCAGCAGTTTATCCTCGACAACTGGAAACACCATATATTTT.

Note on this clone: Other DNA variants within this sample encode the same CDR3. Written as DNA, the CDR3 is TGCGCCAGCAGCTTGGGGTTTGGAGAGACCCAGTACTTC. This translates into CASSLGFGETQYF. The chain uses TRBV5-1 and TRBJ2-5; D gene ambiguous. Trimming pared 0 bases from V and 4 bases from J, leaving 7 bases between. The CDR3 totals 13 residues. Germline loops: CDR1 SGHRS, CDR2 YFSETQ. Using reference TRBV5-1 and TRBJ2-5 for the parts outside the CDR3, the full variable domain is KAGVTQTPRYLIKTRGQQVTLSCSPISGHRSVSWYQQTPGQGLQFLFEYFSETQRNKGNFPGRFSGRQFSNSRSEMNVSTLELGDSALYLCASSLGFGETQYFGPGTRLLVL.